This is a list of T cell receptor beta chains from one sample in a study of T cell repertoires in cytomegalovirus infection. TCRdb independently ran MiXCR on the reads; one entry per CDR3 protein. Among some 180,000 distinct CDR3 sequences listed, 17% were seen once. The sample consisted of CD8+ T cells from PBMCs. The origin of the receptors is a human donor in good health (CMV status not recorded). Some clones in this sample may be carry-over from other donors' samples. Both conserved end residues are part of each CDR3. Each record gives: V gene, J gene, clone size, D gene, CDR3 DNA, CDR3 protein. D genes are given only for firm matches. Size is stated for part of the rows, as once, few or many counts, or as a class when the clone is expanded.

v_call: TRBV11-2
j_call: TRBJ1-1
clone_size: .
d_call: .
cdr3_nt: TGTGCCAGCAGCCCGCATCGTGGTGGCACTGAAGCTTTCTTT
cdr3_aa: CASSPHRGGTEAFF

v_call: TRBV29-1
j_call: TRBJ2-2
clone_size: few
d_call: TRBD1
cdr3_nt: TGCAGCGCCGATGTGACAGGGGGCCCCGGGGAGCTGTTTTTT
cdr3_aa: CSADVTGGPGELFF

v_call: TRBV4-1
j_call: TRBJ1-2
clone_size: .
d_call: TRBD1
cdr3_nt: TGCGCCAGCAGCCTGAAAGGGACAGCTCTCGGCTACACCTTC
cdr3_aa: CASSLKGTALGYTF

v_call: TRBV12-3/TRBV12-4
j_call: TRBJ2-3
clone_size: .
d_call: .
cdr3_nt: TGTGCCAGCAGTTTAAGTCGGGACACCAACCCTAGCACAGATACGCAGTATTTT
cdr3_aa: CASSLSRDTNPSTDTQYF

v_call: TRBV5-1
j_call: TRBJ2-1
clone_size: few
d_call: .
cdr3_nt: TGCGCCAGCAGCATCCGGAGCTCCTACAATGAGCAGTTCTTC
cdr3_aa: CASSIRSSYNEQFF

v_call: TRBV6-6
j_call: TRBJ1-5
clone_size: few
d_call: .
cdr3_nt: TGTGCCAGCAGTTACGGGGGCCAGCCCCAGCATTTT
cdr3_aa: CASSYGGQPQHF

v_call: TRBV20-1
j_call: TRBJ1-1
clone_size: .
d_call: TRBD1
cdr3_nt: TGCAGTGCTAGAGACAGAGACAGGGGGCGCTGGGACACTGAAGCTTTCTTT
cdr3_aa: CSARDRDRGRWDTEAFF

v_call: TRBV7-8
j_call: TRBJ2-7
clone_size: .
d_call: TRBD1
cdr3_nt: TGTGCCAGCAGCTTCCGGGACAGGGTGACTTACGAGCAGTACTTC
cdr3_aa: CASSFRDRVTYEQYF

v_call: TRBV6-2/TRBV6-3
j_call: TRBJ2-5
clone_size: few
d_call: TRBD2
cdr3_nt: TGTGCCAGCAGTTACGCCTCTAGCGGGAGTACGGAAGAGACCCAGTACTTC
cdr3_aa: CASSYASSGSTEETQYF

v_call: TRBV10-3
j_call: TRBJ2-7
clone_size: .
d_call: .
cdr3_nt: TGTGCCATCAGTGACCCTAGACAGCGCTACGAGCAGTACTTC
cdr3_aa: CAISDPRQRYEQYF

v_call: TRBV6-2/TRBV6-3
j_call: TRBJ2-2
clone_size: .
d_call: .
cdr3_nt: TGTGCCAGCAATTATGGACAGAACACCGGGGAGCTGTTTTTT
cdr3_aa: CASNYGQNTGELFF

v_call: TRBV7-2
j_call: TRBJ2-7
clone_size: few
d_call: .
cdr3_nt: TGTGCCAGCAGCTTAGCGGGGGCGGTTTTCCCCTACGAGCAGTACTTC
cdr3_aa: CASSLAGAVFPYEQYF

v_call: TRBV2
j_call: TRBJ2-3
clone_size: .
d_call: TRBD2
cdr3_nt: TGTGCCAGCAGACCTACTAGCGGGGAAGTAGATACGCAGTATTTT
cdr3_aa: CASRPTSGEVDTQYF

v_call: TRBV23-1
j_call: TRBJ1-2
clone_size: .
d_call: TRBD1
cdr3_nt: TGCGCCAGCAGTCATCAACAGGGGCTTCCCTCCTATGGCTACACCTTC
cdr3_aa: CASSHQQGLPSYGYTF

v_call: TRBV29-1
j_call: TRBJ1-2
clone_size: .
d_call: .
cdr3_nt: TGCAGCGTTGAAGAACAGAGCGCTAACTATGGCTACACCTTC
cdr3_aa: CSVEEQSANYGYTF

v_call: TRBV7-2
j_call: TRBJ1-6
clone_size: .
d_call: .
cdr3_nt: TGTGCCAGCAGCTTTTGGGATTCACCCCTCCACTTT
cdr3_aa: CASSFWDSPLHF

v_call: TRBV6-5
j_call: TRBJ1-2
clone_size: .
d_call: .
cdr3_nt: TGTGCCAGCCTTTCCCTCAGGGGTGGGGGGCCGGGAGGCTATGGCTACACCTTC
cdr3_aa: CASLSLRGGGPGGYGYTF

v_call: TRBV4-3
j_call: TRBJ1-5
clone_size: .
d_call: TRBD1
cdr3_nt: TGCGCCAGCAGCCCTCAAAACACAGGGGCGCAGCCCCAGCATTTT
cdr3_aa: CASSPQNTGAQPQHF

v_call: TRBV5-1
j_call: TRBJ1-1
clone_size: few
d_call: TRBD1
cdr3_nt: TGCGCCAGCAGCACCCGGGACAGCACTGAAGCTTTCTTT
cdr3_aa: CASSTRDSTEAFF

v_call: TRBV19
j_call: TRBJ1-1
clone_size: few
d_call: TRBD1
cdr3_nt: TGTGCCAGTAGTGCGCTTGACAGGGGCGATCCAAACACTGAAGCTTTCTTT
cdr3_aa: CASSALDRGDPNTEAFF

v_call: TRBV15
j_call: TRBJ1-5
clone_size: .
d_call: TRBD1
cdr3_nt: TGTGCCACCAGCAGTACCCGGACAGGTTTTAGCAATCAGCCCCAGCATTTT
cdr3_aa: CATSSTRTGFSNQPQHF

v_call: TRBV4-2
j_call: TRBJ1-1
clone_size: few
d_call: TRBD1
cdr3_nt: TGTGCCAGCAGCCAAGAGAGTCACAGGGGGGTGGAAGCTTTCTTT
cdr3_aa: CASSQESHRGVEAFF

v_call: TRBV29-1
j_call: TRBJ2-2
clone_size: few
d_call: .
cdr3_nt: TGCAGCGTTGCACAATTGAACACCGGGGAGCTGTTTTTT
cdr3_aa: CSVAQLNTGELFF

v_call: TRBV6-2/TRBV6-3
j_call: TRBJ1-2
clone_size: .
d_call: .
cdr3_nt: TGTGCCAGCAGTTACCGTGGAGATCCGGGCCTAGGCCGGGGCTACACCTTC
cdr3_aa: CASSYRGDPGLGRGYTF

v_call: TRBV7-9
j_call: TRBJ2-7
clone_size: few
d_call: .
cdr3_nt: TGTGCCAGCAGCTTAGTCGTAGGGTATGGCGAGCAGTACTTC
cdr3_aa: CASSLVVGYGEQYF

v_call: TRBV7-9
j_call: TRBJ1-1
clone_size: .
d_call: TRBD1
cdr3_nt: TGTGCCAGCAGCTACAGGGGACACAACACTGAAGCTTTCTTT
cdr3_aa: CASSYRGHNTEAFF

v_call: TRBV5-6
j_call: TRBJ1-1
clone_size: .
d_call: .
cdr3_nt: TGTGCCAGCAGTTTCCATCCTGGGAACACTGAAGCTTTCTTT
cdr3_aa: CASSFHPGNTEAFF

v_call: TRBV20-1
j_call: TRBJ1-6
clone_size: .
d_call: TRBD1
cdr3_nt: TGCAGTGTTACCGACAGGGGTAATTCACCCCTCCACTTT
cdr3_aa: CSVTDRGNSPLHF

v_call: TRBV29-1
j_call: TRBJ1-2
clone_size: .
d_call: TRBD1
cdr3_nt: TGCAGCGTTGAAGTGGAGGACAGGGCGTCGGGCTACACCTTC
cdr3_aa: CSVEVEDRASGYTF

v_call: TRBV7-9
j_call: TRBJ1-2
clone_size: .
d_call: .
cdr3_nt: TGTGCCAGCAGCTTAGCGGCAGACAACTATGGCTACACCTTC
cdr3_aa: CASSLAADNYGYTF

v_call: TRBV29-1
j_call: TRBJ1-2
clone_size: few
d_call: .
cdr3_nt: TGCAGCGTTGTAATGTCGACAGCCCAACGGATACACTATGGCTACACCTTC
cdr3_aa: CSVVMSTAQRIHYGYTF

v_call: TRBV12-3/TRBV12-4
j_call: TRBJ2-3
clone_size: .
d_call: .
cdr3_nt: TGTGCCAGCAGTCCCTCGGCCCCTCGCACAGATACGCAGTATTTT
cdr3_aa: CASSPSAPRTDTQYF

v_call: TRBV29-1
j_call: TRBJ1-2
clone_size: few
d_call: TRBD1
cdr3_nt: TGCAGCGCCCCCCCGAGACAGGGGGGTGGGATGAATGGCTACACCTTC
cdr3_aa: CSAPPRQGGGMNGYTF

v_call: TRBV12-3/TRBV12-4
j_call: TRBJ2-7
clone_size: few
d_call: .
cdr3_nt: TGTGCCAGCAGTCCCGGGCCGTCAGGGAAGGGCCTCCGCGAGCAGTACTTC
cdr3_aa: CASSPGPSGKGLREQYF

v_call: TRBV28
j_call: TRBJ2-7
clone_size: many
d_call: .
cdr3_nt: TGTGCCAGCAGAAGTTACGAGCAGTACTTC
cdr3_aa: CASRSYEQYF

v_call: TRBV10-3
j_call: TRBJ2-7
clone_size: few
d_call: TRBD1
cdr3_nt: TGTGCCACCTTGACCGGGACAGGGTACTACGAGCAGTACTTC
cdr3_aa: CATLTGTGYYEQYF

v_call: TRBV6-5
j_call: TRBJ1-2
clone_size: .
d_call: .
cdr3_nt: TGTGCCAGCAGTTATCGGGGCTATGGCTACACCTTC
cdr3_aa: CASSYRGYGYTF

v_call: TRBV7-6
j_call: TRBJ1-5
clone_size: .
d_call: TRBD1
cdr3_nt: TGTGCCAGCAGCTTACGGATACCGGGACAGGGCAATCAGCCCCAGCATTTT
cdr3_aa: CASSLRIPGQGNQPQHF

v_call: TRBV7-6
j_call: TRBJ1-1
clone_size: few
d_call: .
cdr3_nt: TGTGCCAGCAGCTTAAGAGGGGCCATACAGGGTAGGGCCGAGAACACTGAAGCTTTCTTT
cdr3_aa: CASSLRGAIQGRAENTEAFF

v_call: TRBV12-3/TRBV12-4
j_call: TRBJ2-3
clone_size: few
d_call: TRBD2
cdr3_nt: TGTGCCAGCAGTTTCGCGGGGGGGCCGCCAGATACGCAGTATTTT
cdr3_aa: CASSFAGGPPDTQYF

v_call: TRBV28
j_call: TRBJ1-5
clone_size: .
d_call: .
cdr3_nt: TGTGCCAGTCGACGGGGGGATCAGCCCCAGCATTTT
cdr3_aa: CASRRGDQPQHF

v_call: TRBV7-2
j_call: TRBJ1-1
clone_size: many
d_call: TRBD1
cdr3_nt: TGTGCCAGCAGCTTAGGTGGGACACTGAGGGGGCTGAACACTGAAGCTTTCTTT
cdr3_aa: CASSLGGTLRGLNTEAFF

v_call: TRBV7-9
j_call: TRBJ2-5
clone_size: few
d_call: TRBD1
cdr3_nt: TGTGCCAGCAGCTCGGACAGGGGGCAAGAGACCCAGTACTTC
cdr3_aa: CASSSDRGQETQYF

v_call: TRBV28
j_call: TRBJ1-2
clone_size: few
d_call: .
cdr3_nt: TGTGCCAGCGATCAGCAGGGAAGGAACTATGGCTACACCTTC
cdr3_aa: CASDQQGRNYGYTF

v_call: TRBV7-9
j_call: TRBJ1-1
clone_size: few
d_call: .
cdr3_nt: TGTGCCAGCAGCCCCGGATGGGAGGATGAAGCTTTCTTT
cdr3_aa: CASSPGWEDEAFF

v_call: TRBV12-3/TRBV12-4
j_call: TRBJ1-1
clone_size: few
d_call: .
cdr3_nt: TGTGCCAGCACCCTTAGAGGGTTGCAAGCTTTCTTT
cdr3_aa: CASTLRGLQAFF

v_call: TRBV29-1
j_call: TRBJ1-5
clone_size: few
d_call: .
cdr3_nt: TGCAGCGCGGGGGAGGGTCACAATCAGCCCCAGCATTTT
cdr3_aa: CSAGEGHNQPQHF

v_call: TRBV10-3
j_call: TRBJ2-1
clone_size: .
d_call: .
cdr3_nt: TGTGCCATGGGGCTAAATGAGCAGTTCTTC
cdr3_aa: CAMGLNEQFF

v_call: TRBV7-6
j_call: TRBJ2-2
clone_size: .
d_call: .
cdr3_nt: TGTGCCAGCAGCTCGAGACTATTGGCGGGGGAGCTGTTTTTT
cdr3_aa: CASSSRLLAGELFF

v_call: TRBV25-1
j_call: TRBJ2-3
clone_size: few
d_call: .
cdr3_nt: TGTGCCAGCAATGAATATGGGGTCAGAGATACGCAGTATTTT
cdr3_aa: CASNEYGVRDTQYF

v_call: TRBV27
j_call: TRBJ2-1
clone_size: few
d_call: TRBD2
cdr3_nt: TGTGCCAGCAGTTTCGGGCTAGCGGACCTCTACAATGAGCAGTTCTTC
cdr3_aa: CASSFGLADLYNEQFF

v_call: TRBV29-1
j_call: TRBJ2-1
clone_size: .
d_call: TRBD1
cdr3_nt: TGCAGCGCCGGCCGGGACAGGGGGTTCTTC
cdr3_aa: CSAGRDRGFF

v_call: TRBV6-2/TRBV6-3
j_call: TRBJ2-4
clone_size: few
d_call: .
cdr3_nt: TGTGCCAGCAGTTACGAGGAGACGCTAGCCAAAAACATTCAGTACTTC
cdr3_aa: CASSYEETLAKNIQYF

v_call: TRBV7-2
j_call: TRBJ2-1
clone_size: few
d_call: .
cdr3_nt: TGTGCCAGCAGCTCCGGAGGGGGGGTCCCTAAGGGGCATGAGCAGTTCTTC
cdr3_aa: CASSSGGGVPKGHEQFF

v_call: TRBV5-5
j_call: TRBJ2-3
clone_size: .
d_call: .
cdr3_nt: TGTGCCAGCAGTCAGGGGTCAGATACGCAGTATTTT
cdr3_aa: CASSQGSDTQYF